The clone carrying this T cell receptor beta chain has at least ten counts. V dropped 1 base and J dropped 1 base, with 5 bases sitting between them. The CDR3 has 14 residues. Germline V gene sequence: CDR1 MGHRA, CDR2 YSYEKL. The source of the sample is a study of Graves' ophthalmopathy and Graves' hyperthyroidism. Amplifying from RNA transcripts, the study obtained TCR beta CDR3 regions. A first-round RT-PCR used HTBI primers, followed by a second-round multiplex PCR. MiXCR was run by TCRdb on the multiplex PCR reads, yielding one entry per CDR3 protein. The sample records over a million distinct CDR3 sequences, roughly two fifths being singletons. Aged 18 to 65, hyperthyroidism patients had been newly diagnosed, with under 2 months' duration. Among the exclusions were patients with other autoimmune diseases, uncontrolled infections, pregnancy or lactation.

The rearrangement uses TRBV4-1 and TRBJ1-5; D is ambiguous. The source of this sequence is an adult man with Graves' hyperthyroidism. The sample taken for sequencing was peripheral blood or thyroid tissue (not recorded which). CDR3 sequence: CASSQVGSNQPQHF. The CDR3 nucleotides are TGCGCCAGCAGCCAAGTCGGCAGCAATCAGCCCCAGCATTTT.